Presented here are 27 T cell receptor beta chains from one specimen sequenced in a study of OX40 agonist ivuxolimab in advanced cancers. The table came from immunoSEQ multiplex PCR; TCRdb's copy has only in-frame clones and leaves some out. The sample holds roughly 90,000 clones, around 90% seen once. The sample here was CD4+ or CD8+ T cells sorted from blood, taken in a trial of the OX40 agonist ivuxolimab. The receptor source for this set is an adult with an advanced solid tumor such as melanoma, head and neck, liver or kidney cancer.

This clone occurred once. The CDR3 DNA is TGTGCCAGCAGCAAACTAGCTGGGACCTACGAGCAGTACTTC. As protein: CASSKLAGTYEQYF. The chain couples TRBV7-2 to TRBJ2-7; weak D call: TRBD2 (6 bases). Germline V gene lookup returns CDR1 SGHTA and CDR2 FQGNSA. The CDR3 has 14 amino acids. Trimming took 5 bases from V and 2 from J, leaving 13 bases between them.

This chain links TRBV7-9 with TRBJ2-7; D is undetermined. The ends were cut back, 5 bases at V and 3 bases at J, with 14 bases in the middle. The CDR3 has 14 amino acids. Germline values: CDR1 SEHNR, CDR2 FQNEAQ (reference sequence). In nucleotides, the CDR3 is TGTGCCAGCAGCATCGACTCGACCCTCTACGAGCAGTACTTC. This sequence encodes CASSIDSTLYEQYF.

The table lists this clone with a count of one. This chain links TRBV15 with TRBJ1-4; D not certain. The germline gives CDR1 LNHNV, CDR2 YYDKDF (reference sequence). The ends were cut back, 0 bases at V and 7 bases at J, with 6 bases in the middle. This CDR3 contains 13 residues. CDR3 coding DNA: TGTGCCACCAGCAGAGAGGTGGGTGAAAAACTGTTTTTT. Protein sequence: CATSREVGEKLFF.

This chain uses TRBV28 with TRBJ2-1; TRBD1 agrees at 7 bases. CDR1 is MDHEN, CDR2 SYDVKM, per germline. V was clipped by 3 bases and J by 4 bases; unmatched bases: 6. The CDR3 extends over 15 amino acids. CDR3 nucleotide sequence: TGTGCCAGCAGTTTCATCAGGGGGAAATACAATGAGCAGTTCTTC. Its translation is CASSFIRGKYNEQFF. The complete variable domain, with remaining parts taken from reference TRBV28 and TRBJ2-1, reads DVKVTQSSRYLVKRTGEKVFLECVQDMDHENMFWYRQDPGLGLRLIYFSYDVKMKEKGDIPEGYSVSREKKERFSLILESASTNQTSMYLCASSFIRGKYNEQFFGPGTRLTVL.

The chain has TRBV5-1 and TRBJ2-5; 14 bases fit TRBD2. The germline V gene encodes CDR1 SGHRS and CDR2 YFSETQ. The CDR3 covers 17 residues. Germline trimming cut 8 bases from V and 9 bases from J; bases unmatched to any gene: 18. CDR3 coding DNA: TGCGCCAGTAGAAGTAGGGGACTAGCGGGGGAAAGTGCGGCCCAGTACTTC. This gives the protein CASRSRGLAGESAAQYF.

The chain links TRBV29-1 to TRBJ2-1; 9 bases line up with TRBD1. This CDR3 region has 13 residues. J gave up 6 bases and V 4 bases, and 4 bases lay outside the gene matches. CDR1 is SQVTM, CDR2 ANQGSEA, per germline. For the CDR3, the DNA is TGCAGCGTTGGGACAGGGGCGATCAATGAGCAGTTCTTC. It specifies CSVGTGAINEQFF.

This clone was picked up a small number of times. The chain links TRBV29-1 to TRBJ2-3, with 9 bases identical to TRBD2. J gave up 1 base and V 3 bases, and 11 bases lay outside the gene matches. The germline V gene encodes CDR1 SQVTM and CDR2 ANQGSEA. This CDR3 has 17 amino acids. The CDR3 reads CSVEDNVAGVGTDTQYF. Written as DNA, the CDR3 is TGCAGCGTTGAGGACAACGTAGCGGGGGTCGGCACAGATACGCAGTATTTT.

This chain joins TRBV28 and TRBJ2-5; D is ambiguous. Germline CDR1 MDHEN, CDR2 SYDVKM. The CDR3 runs 15 residues. V lost 3 bases and J 4 bases, leaving 15 bases between the germline ends. The CDR3: CASSFSAPRRETQYF. CDR3 bases: TGTGCCAGCAGTTTTTCCGCCCCCCGCCGAGAGACCCAGTACTTC.

The CDR3 region has the DNA TGCGCCAGCAGCTCCCTGCCGGGACAGGGAATTACTGAAGCTTTCTTT. This encodes CASSSLPGQGITEAFF. V is TRBV5-1 and J is TRBJ1-1; 9 bases agree with TRBD1. Germline-derived CDR1 and CDR2 are SGHRS and YFSETQ. Trimming removed 3 bases from V and 5 bases from J; junction bases left unmatched: 11. CDR3 length: 16 amino acids.

The CDR3 DNA sequence: TGTGCCAGCAGCTTAGGAGCGAGCTGGGTAACAGATACGCAGTATTTT. It yields the protein CASSLGASWVTDTQYF. The gene calls are TRBV7-9 and TRBJ2-3; unclear D gene. Trimming left V 1 base short and J 3 bases short, with 14 bases between. Germline V lookup: CDR1 SEHNR, CDR2 FQNEAQ (reference sequence). The CDR3 is made up of 16 amino acids.

The chain is built from TRBV28 and TRBJ2-7; 7 nucleotides line up with TRBD1. The J segment lost 0 bases and the V segment lost 2 bases, leaving 4 bases of the junction unmatched. The germline gives CDR1 MDHEN, CDR2 SYDVKM. The CDR3 is 15 amino acids. CDR3 DNA sequence: TGTGCCAGCAGTTTAGGGGACAGTTCCTCCTACGAGCAGTACTTC. Translation gives CASSLGDSSSYEQYF.

The V and J genes are TRBV4-1 and TRBJ2-5; D is unclear. The CDR3 extends over 14 amino acids. Looked up from germline, CDR1 is MGHRA and CDR2 is YSYEKL. V gave up 4 bases and J gave up 4 bases, with 13 bases separating them. The DNA of the CDR3 is TGCGCCAGCAGCCCCCCGGGTCGGTTAGAGACCCAGTACTTC. Its translation is CASSPPGRLETQYF.

The chain recombines TRBV6-1 with TRBJ2-1; 12 bases align to TRBD2. This CDR3 has 15 amino acids. The germline CDR1 and CDR2 sequences are MNHNS and SASEGT. Trimming cost V 7 bases and J 6 bases; bases outside gene matches: 7. The CDR3 DNA is TGTGCCAGCATTAGACTAGCGGGAGACTTCAATGAGCAGTTCTTC. Protein product: CASIRLAGDFNEQFF.

This chain connects TRBV7-8 to TRBJ1-2; tentative D call: TRBD1 (5 bases). Germline V gene data show CDR1 as SGHVS and CDR2 as FQNEAQ. The CDR3 is made up of 17 amino acids. Trimming shortened V by 1 base and J by 0 bases, and 15 bases separated the two germline ends. CDR3 DNA sequence: TGTGCCAGCAGCTTAGAAGGGTGGGGCAGAACTAACTATGGCTACACCTTC. As protein: CASSLEGWGRTNYGYTF.

V is TRBV7-9 and J is TRBJ1-2, with 7 bases that match TRBD1. The V gene's germline CDR1 is SEHNR and CDR2 FQNEAQ (reference sequence). The CDR3 spans 12 residues. V lost 8 bases to trimming and J lost 12 bases; unmatched junction nucleotides: 12. The CDR3 is CASVRLGQANTF. The CDR3 DNA reads as TGTGCCAGCGTTCGCCTAGGACAGGCAAACACCTTC.

The genes are TRBV2 and TRBJ1-4, with D unresolved. Per germline, CDR1 SNHLY and CDR2 FYNNEI. V gave up 3 bases and J gave up 5 bases, with 4 bases separating them. There are 12 residues in the CDR3. The CDR3 loop reads CASSDGNEKLFF. CDR3 DNA: TGTGCCAGCAGTGACGGGAATGAAAAACTGTTTTTT.

This chain joins TRBV6-5 and TRBJ2-7, with TRBD1 identical over 7 bases. V lost 4 bases and J lost 6; bases outside the gene matches: 6. CDR3 length equals 13 residues. Germline-derived CDR1 and CDR2 are MNHEY and SVGAGI. CDR3 loop: CASSLGQLSEQYF. Here the CDR3 DNA reads TGTGCCAGCAGTTTGGGACAGTTGAGCGAGCAGTACTTC.

This rearrangement joins TRBV4-3 to TRBJ1-2; a weak D match, TRBD1 (6 bases). The germline gives CDR1 LGHNA, CDR2 YSLEER. Trimming took off 4 bases at V and 2 bases at J, with 14 bases between the two ends. This CDR3 contains 15 residues. The CDR3 DNA is TGCGCCAGCAGCCCGACAGGCGGGGCCAACTATGGCTACACCTTC. Translating it yields CASSPTGGANYGYTF.

The J gene is TRBJ2-5, the V gene TRBV29-1, with D possibly TRBD1 on 6 matching bases. CDR3 size: 11 residues. Germline-derived CDR1 and CDR2 are SQVTM and ANQGSEA. The CDR3 region has the DNA TGCAGTAACAGGGTTGGGGAGACCCAGTACTTC. Translation gives CSNRVGETQYF.

The chain's CDR3 is CASSTLGQGVSNQPQHF. The CDR3 nucleotides read TGTGCCAGTAGTACTCTGGGACAGGGGGTTAGCAATCAGCCCCAGCATTTT. The chain carries TRBV19 and TRBJ1-5, with 11 bases identical to TRBD1. With V trimmed by 4 bases and J by 0 bases, 5 bases remained unmatched. The CDR3 is 17 amino acids. CDR1 LNHDA and CDR2 SQIVND come from the germline V gene (reference sequence).

This sequence joins TRBV4-3 and TRBJ2-1, with D unresolved. The CDR3 sequence is 13 residues long. The germline V gene has CDR1 LGHNA and CDR2 YSLEER. The ends were cut back, 0 bases at V and 7 bases at J, with 7 bases in the middle. The CDR3 sequence is CASSQDGRNEQFF. CDR3 nucleotides: TGCGCCAGCAGCCAAGATGGGCGAAATGAGCAGTTCTTC.

CDR3 in amino acids: CASRNGTSGGAGETQYF. CDR3 nucleotides: TGTGCCAGCAGGAACGGGACTAGCGGGGGGGCCGGGGAGACCCAGTACTTC. This chain uses TRBV7-8 with TRBJ2-5; 16 bases fit TRBD2. This CDR3 has 17 residues. V trimming: 6 bases; J trimming: 5 bases; junction bases outside the gene matches: 9. Germline lookup yields CDR1 SGHVS and CDR2 FQNEAQ.

The gene calls are TRBV7-6 and TRBJ2-7; 7 bases line up with TRBD1. The V gene's germline CDR1 is SGHVS and CDR2 FNYEAQ. The V and J ends lost 4 bases and 2 bases, in that order; junction bases with no gene match: 8. The CDR3 contains 15 residues. Written as DNA, the CDR3 is TGTGCCAGCAGCTCCCGGCGAGGGGGCCCCTACGAGCAGTACTTC. It codes for CASSSRRGGPYEQYF.

J is TRBJ1-1 and V is TRBV11-2; D not certain. The CDR3 has 13 residues. V was trimmed by 6 bases and J by 4 bases, leaving 12 bases between them. Germline loops: CDR1 SGHAT, CDR2 FQNNGV. The CDR3 region has the DNA TGTGCCAGCAGACTCGGACCGGGCACTGAAGCTTTCTTT. It specifies CASRLGPGTEAFF.

The chain couples TRBV4-2 to TRBJ2-7; 7 nucleotides line up with TRBD2. CDR3 length: 16 residues. V was clipped by 1 base and J by 3 bases; unmatched bases: 9. The germline CDR1 and CDR2 sequences are LGHNA and YNFKEQ. CDR3 in amino acids: CASSQATGGGVYEQYF. The CDR3 DNA reads as TGTGCCAGCAGCCAAGCCACGGGGGGAGGGGTCTACGAGCAGTACTTC.

In this sample, this clone turned up once. This chain links TRBV30 with TRBJ2-1, with D unclear. The germline V and J ends were trimmed by 0 bases and 6 bases, with 12 bases remaining between them. The CDR3 has 14 amino acids. The germline V gene has CDR1 GTSNPN and CDR2 SVGIG (reference sequence). The CDR3 nucleotides read TGTGCCTGGAGTGTACGTCTATTGGGCAATGAGCAGTTCTTC. The encoded protein is CAWSVRLLGNEQFF.

The rearrangement links TRBV5-1 to TRBJ1-1, with a possible D match to TRBD1 (6 bases). The CDR3 has 15 amino acids. Trimming removed 0 bases from V and 0 bases from J, with 9 bases in between. Germline assignment: CDR1 SGHRS and CDR2 YFSETQ. The CDR3 DNA reads as TGCGCCAGCAGCTTGGAATACAGGGTGAACACTGAAGCTTTCTTT. Its translation is CASSLEYRVNTEAFF. Full variable domain (outside the CDR3, taken from reference TRBV5-1 and TRBJ1-1): KAGVTQTPRYLIKTRGQQVTLSCSPISGHRSVSWYQQTPGQGLQFLFEYFSETQRNKGNFPGRFSGRQFSNSRSEMNVSTLELGDSALYLCASSLEYRVNTEAFFGQGTRLTVV.